The clone carrying this T cell receptor (beta chain) was picked up many times. This entry is derived from a study of response to subunit inactivated influenza vaccine. TCRdb passed the RT-PCR reads through MiXCR, listing each CDR3 protein once. The data contain 800,000 to 1,000,000 distinct CDR3 sequences, about 20% of them seen just once; the ten biggest clones take up around 9.6%. V was shortened by 7 bases and J by 3 bases, with 13 bases between the two germline ends. This CDR3 has 14 amino acids. Germline V gene lookup returns CDR1 SQVTM and CDR2 ANQGSEA. The source of this sequence is a man between 45 and 60 years old who received an inactivated influenza vaccine. The rearrangement joins TRBV29-1 to TRBJ1-6; D gene unclear. Sequencing was performed on PBMCs from blood, taken roughly 5 days after vaccination. Here the CDR3 reads CSARSGRYNSPLHF. In DNA form, the CDR3 reads TGCAGCGCACGCAGTGGGCGCTATAATTCACCCCTCCACTTT.